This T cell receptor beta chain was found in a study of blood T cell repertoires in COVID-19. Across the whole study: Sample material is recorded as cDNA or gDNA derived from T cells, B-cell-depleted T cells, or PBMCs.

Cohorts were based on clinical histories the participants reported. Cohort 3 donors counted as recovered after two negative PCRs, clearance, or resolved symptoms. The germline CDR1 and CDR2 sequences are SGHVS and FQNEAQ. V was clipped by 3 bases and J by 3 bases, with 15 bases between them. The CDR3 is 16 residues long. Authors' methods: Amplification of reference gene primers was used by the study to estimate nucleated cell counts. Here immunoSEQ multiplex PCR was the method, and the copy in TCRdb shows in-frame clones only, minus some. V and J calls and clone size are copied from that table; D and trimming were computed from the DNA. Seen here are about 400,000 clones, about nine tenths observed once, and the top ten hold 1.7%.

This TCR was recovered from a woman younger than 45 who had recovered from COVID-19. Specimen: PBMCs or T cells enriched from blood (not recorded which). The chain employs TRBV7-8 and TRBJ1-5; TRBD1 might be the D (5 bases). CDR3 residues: CASSFAGTQDNQPQHF. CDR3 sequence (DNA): TGTGCCAGCAGCTTCGCAGGGACTCAAGACAATCAGCCCCAGCATTTT. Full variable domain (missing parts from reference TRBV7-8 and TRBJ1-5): GAGVSQSPRYKVAKRGQDVALRCDPISGHVSLFWYQQALGQGPEFLTYFQNEAQLDKSGLPSDRFFAERPEGSVSTLKIQRTQQEDSAVYLCASSFAGTQDNQPQHFGDGTRLSIL.